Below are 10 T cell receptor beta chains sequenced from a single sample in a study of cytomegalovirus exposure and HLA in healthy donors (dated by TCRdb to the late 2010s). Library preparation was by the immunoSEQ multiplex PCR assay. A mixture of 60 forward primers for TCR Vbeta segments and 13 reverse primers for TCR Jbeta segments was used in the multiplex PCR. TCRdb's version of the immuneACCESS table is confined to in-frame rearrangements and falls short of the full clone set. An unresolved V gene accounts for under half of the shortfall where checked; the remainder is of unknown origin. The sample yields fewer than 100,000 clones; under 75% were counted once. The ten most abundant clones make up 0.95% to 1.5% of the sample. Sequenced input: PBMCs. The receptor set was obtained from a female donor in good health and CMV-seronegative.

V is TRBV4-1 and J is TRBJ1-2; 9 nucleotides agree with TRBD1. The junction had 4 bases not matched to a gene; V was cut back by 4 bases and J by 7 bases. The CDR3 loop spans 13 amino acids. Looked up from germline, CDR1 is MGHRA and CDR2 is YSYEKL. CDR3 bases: TGCGCCAGCAGCCCTACAGGGGGCTTTGGCTACACCTTC. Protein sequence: CASSPTGGFGYTF.

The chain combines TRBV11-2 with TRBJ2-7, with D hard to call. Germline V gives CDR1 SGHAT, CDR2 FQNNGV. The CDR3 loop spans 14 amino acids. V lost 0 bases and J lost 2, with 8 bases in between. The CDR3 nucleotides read TGTGCCAGCAGCTTAGACCCAGGCCCCTACGAGCAGTACTTC. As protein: CASSLDPGPYEQYF.

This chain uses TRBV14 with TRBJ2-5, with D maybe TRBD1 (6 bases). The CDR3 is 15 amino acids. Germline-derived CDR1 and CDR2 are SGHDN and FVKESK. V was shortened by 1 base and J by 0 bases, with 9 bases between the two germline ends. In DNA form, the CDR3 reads TGTGCCAGCAGCCAAGGAGGGACACACCAAGAGACCCAGTACTTC. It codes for CASSQGGTHQETQYF.

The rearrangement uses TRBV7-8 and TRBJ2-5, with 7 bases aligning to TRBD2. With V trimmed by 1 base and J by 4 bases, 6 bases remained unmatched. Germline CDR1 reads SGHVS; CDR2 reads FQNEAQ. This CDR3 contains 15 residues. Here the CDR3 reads CASSLGIGGGETQYF. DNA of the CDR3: TGTGCCAGCAGCTTAGGGATTGGGGGGGGAGAGACCCAGTACTTC. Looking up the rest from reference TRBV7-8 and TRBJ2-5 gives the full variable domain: GAGVSQSPRYKVAKRGQDVALRCDPISGHVSLFWYQQALGQGPEFLTYFQNEAQLDKSGLPSDRFFAERPEGSVSTLKIQRTQQEDSAVYLCASSLGIGGGETQYFGPGTRLLVL.

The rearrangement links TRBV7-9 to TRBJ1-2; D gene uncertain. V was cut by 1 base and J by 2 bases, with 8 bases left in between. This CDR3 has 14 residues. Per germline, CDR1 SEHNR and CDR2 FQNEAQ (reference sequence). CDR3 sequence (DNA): TGTGCCAGCAGCTTAGGAACAGAAAACTATGGCTACACCTTC. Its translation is CASSLGTENYGYTF.

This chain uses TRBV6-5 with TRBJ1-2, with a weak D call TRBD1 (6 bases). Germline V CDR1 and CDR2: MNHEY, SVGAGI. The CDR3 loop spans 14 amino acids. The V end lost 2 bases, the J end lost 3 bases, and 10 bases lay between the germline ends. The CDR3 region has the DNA TGTGCCAGCAGTTACCGGAGGACAGACTATGGCTACACCTTC. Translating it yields CASSYRRTDYGYTF.

The CDR3 DNA is TGTGCCAGCAGCCGACAGGGAGAAAGTACCATATATTTT. Translating gives CASSRQGESTIYF. The chain has TRBV9 and TRBJ1-3; TRBD1 matches 7 bases. V dropped 4 bases and J dropped 10; count of bases not matched to a gene: 8. Germline lookup yields CDR1 SGDLS and CDR2 YYNGEE. The CDR3 spans 13 residues.

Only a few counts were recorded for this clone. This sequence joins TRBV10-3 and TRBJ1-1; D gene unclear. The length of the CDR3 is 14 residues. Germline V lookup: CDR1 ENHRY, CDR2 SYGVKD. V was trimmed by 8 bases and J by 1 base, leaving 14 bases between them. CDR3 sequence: CAIRVTGSNTEAFF. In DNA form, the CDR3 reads TGTGCCATCCGAGTAACGGGGTCGAACACTGAAGCTTTCTTT.

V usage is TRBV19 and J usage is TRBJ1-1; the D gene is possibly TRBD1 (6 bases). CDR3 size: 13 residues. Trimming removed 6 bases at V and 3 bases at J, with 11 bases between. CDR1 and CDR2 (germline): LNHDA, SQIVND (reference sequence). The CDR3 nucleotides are TGTGCCAGTAGAATAAGACAGGACACTGAAGCTTTCTTT. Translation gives CASRIRQDTEAFF.

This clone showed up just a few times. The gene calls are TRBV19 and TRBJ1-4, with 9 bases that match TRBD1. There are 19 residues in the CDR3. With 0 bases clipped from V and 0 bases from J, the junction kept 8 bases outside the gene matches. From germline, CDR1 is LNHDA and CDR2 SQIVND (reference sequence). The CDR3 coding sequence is TGTGCCAGTAGTATAGATCCCCCGACAGGGGGAGCAACTAATGAAAAACTGTTTTTT. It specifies CASSIDPPTGGATNEKLFF.